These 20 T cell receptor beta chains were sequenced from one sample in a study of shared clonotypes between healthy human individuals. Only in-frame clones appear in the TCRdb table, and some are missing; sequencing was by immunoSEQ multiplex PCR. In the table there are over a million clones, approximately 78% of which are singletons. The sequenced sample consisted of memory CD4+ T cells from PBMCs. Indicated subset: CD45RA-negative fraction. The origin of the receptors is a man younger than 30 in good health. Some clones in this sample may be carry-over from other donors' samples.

The CDR3 bases are TGTGCCAGCAGCCGTCCGGGCGGCTCCTACGAGCAGTACTTC. This encodes CASSRPGGSYEQYF. The chain combines TRBV5-6 with TRBJ2-7, with D uncertain. The CDR3 runs to 14 residues. Germline V gene lookup returns CDR1 SGHDT and CDR2 YYEEEE. V lost 4 bases and J 0 bases, leaving 11 bases between the germline ends.

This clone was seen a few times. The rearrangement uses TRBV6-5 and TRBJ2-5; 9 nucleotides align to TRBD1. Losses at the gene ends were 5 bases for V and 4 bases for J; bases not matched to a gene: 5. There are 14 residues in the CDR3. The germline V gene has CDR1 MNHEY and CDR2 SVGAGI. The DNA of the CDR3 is TGTGCCAGCAGTCGCGGGACAGGGACAGAGACCCAGTACTTC. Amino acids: CASSRGTGTETQYF.

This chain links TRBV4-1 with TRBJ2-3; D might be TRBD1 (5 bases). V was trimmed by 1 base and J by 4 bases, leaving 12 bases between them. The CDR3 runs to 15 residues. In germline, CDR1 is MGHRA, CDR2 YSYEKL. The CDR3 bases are TGCGCCAGCAGCCAAGGGGGTTTAGGGGCAGATACGCAGTATTTT. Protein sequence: CASSQGGLGADTQYF.

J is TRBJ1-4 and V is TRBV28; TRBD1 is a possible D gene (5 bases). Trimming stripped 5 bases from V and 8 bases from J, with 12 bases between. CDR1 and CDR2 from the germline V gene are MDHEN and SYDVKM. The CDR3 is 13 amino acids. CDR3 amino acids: CASSPGPGEKLFF. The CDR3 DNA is TGTGCCAGCAGTCCGGGACCGGGAGAAAAACTGTTTTTT.

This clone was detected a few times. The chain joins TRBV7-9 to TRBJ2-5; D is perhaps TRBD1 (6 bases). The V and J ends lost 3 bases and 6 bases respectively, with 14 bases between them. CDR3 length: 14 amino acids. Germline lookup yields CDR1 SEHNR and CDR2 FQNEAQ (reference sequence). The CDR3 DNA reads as TGTGCCAGCAGCTTGACAGGCCCAAGTAAGACCCAGTACTTC. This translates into CASSLTGPSKTQYF. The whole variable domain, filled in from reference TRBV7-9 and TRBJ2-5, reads DTGVSQNPRHKITKRGQNVTFRCDPISEHNRLYWYRQTLGQGPEFLTYFQNEAQLEKSRLLSDRFSAERPKGSFSTLEIQRTEQGDSAMYLCASSLTGPSKTQYFGPGTRLLVL.

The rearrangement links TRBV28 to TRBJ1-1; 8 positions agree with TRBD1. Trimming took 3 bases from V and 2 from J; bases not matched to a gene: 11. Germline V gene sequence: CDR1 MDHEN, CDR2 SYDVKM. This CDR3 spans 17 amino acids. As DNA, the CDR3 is TGTGCCAGCAGTTTGAGCAGGGGGCAGGAGTTTAACACTGAAGCTTTCTTT. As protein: CASSLSRGQEFNTEAFF.

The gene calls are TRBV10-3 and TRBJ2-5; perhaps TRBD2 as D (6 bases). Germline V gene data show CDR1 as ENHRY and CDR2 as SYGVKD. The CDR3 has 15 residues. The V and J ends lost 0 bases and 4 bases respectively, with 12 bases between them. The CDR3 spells CAISESTGAGETQYF. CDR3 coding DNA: TGTGCCATCAGTGAGTCAACGGGAGCGGGAGAGACCCAGTACTTC.

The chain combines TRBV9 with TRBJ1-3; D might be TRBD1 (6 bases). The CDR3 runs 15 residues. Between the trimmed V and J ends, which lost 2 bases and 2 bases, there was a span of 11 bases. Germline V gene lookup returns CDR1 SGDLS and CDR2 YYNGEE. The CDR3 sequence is CASSVTTGPGNTIYF. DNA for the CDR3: TGTGCCAGCAGCGTTACTACAGGGCCTGGAAACACCATATATTTT.

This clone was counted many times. CDR3 loop: CASSRPGTSEQYF. CDR3 DNA: TGTGCCAGCAGCCGCCCCGGGACTAGCGAGCAGTACTTC. V and J are TRBV7-8 and TRBJ2-7; 8 bases are shared with TRBD2. The ends lost 5 bases at V and 6 bases at J; junction bases unmatched: 6. The CDR3 has 13 amino acids. CDR1 is SGHVS, CDR2 FQNEAQ, per germline.

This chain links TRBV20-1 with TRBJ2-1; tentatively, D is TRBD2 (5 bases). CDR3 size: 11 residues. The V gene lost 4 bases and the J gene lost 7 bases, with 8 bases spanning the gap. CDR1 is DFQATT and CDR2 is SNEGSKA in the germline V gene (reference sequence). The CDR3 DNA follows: TGCAGTGCTACCCGGAGGAATGAGCAGTTCTTC. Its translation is CSATRRNEQFF.

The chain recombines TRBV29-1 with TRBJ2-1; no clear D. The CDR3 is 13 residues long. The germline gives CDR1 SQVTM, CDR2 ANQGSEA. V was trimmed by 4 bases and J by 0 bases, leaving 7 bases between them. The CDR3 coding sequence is TGCAGCGTTGCCTCTAACTCCTACAATGAGCAGTTCTTC. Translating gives CSVASNSYNEQFF.

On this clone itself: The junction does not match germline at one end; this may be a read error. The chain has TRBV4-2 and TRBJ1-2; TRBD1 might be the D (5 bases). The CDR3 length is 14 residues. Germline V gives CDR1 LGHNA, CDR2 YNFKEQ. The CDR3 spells CASSQGSLEVRALF. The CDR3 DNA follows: TGTGCCAGCAGCCAAGGGTCGTTGGAGGTCAGGGCCTTGTTC.

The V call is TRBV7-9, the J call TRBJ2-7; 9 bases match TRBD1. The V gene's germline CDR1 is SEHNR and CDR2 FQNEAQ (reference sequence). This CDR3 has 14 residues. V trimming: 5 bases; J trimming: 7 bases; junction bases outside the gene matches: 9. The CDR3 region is CASSDGTGLDEQYF. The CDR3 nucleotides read TGTGCCAGCAGCGACGGGACAGGGCTTGATGAGCAGTACTTC.

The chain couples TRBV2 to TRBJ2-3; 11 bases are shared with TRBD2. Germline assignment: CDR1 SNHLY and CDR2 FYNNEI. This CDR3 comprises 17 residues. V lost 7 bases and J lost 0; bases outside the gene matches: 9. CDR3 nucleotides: TGTGCCAGCACAGCAAGGGGGACTAGCGGTAGCACAGATACGCAGTATTTT. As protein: CASTARGTSGSTDTQYF. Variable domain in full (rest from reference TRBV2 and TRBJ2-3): EPEVTQTPSHQVTQMGQEVILRCVPISNHLYFYWYRQILGQKVEFLVSFYNNEISEKSEIFDDQFSVERPDGSNFTLKIRSTKLEDSAMYFCASTARGTSGSTDTQYFGPGTRLTVL.

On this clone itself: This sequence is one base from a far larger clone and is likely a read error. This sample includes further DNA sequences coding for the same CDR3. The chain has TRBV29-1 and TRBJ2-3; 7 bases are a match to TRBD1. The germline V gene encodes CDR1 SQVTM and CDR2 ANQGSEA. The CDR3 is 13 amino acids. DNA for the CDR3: TGCAGCGTCGACGGCAGGGGGACAGATACCCAGTATTTT. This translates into CSVDGRGTDTQYF.

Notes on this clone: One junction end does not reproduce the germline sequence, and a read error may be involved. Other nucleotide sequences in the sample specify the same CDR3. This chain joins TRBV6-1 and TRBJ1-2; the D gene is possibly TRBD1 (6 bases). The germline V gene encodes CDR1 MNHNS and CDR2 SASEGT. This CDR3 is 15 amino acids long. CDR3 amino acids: CASRGTPPARYGYTF. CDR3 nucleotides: TGTGCCAGCAGGGGGACACCCCCGGCGAGGTATGGCTACACCTTT.

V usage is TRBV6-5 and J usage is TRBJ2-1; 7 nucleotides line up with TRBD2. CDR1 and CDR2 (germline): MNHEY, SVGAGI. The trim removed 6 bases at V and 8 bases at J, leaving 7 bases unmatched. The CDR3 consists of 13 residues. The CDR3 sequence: CASRTGTKYEQFF. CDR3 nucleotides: TGTGCCAGCAGAACCGGGACTAAGTATGAGCAGTTCTTC.

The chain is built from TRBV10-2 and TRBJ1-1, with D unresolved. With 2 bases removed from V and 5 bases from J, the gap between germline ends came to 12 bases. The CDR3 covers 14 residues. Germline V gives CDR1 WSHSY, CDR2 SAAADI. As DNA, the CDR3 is TGCGCCAGCAGTGAGCTGTCAGAATGGACTGAAGCTTTCTTT. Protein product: CASSELSEWTEAFF.

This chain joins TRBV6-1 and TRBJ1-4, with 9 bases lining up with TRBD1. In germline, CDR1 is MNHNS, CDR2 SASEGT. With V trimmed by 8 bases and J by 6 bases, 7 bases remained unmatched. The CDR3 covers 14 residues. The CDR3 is CASVRTGADEKLFF. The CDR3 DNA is TGTGCCAGCGTTAGGACAGGGGCTGATGAAAAACTGTTTTTT.

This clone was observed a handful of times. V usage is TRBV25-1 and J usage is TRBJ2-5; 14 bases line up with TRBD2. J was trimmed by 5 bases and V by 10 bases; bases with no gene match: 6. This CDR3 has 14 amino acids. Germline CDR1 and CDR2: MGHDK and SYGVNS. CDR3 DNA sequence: TGTGCCACCGGGACTAGCGGGAGTCAGGAGACCCAGTACTTC. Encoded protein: CATGTSGSQETQYF.